Sequencing of this TCR beta chain was carried out in a study of OX40 agonist ivuxolimab in advanced cancers. Study background: In three patients, partial responses were observed, one with hepatocellular carcinoma and two with cutaneous melanoma. Study-wide findings and caveats: Compared with CD4+, CD8+ T cells on average had more expanded clones.

Of note for this clone: Its antigen is unknown.

Profiled with immunoSEQ multiplex PCR; TCRdb holds only in-frame clones, not every one. The table has about 55,000 clones, approximately 84% seen once. Germline CDR1 and CDR2: SGHTA and FQGNSA. V lost 5 bases and J 5 bases, leaving 19 bases between the germline ends. CDR3 size: 15 residues. This chain uses TRBV7-2 with TRBJ2-7, with D perhaps matching TRBD2 (6 bases). Sequencing used CD4+ or CD8+ T cells sorted from blood, obtained in a trial of the OX40 agonist ivuxolimab. The receptor's source is an adult with an advanced solid tumor such as melanoma, head and neck, liver or kidney cancer. This CDR3 is CASSPHRTISHEQYF. The DNA of the CDR3 is TGTGCCAGCAGCCCCCACCGGACTATATCCCACGAGCAGTACTTC.